This entry describes one T cell receptor (beta chain). Its antigen is as yet unknown. Treatment of the sample: some 20 received Ad26.COV2.S at low or high dose, single or two shots; about five received placebo; per-sample allocation not given. After the first vaccine or placebo injection, samples were drawn on day 63. This sample was included in a study of Ad26.COV2.S vaccination and SARS-CoV-2 variants. Whole-study results and caveats: Breadth measured for non-spike TCRs was similar across vaccine and placebo recipients.

This CDR3 contains 14 residues. CDR1 is SGHDT and CDR2 is YYEEEE in the germline V gene. V was pared by 4 bases and J by 9 bases, with 8 bases of the junction left unmatched. Assay: immunoSEQ multiplex PCR; the TCRdb copy retains only in-frame clones and omits some. Among about 410,000 clones, around 91% were seen once, and the ten largest hold over 1.5%. The sample was peripheral blood, taken in a trial of Ad26.COV2.S vaccine versus placebo. The receptor comes from a person aged 18-65 years who received the Ad26.COV2.S COVID-19 vaccine or a placebo. The J gene is TRBJ1-5, the V gene TRBV5-6, with 9 bases lining up with TRBD1. The CDR3: CASSTGQGSLPQHF. CDR3 bases: TGTGCCAGCAGCACGGGACAGGGAAGCTTGCCCCAGCATTTT.